Listed below are T cell receptor beta chains from one sample, sequenced in a study of chemoradiotherapy in HPV16-positive cancers. Assay used: immunoSEQ multiplex PCR; TCRdb lists only in-frame clones, some missing. The sample yields fewer than 25,000 clones, just under 95% seen once. Sequencing used blood, obtained from a patient who underwent chemoradiotherapy. These TCRs come from a human donor with HPV-associated anogenital cancer. Both conserved end residues are part of each CDR3.

V gene | CDR3 protein
TRBV5-1 | CASSSPVTGAETQYF
TRBV2 | CASSLTGYTF
TRBV2 | CASSGRYNEQFF
TRBV7-9 | CASSLTGGKAFF
TRBV29-1 | CSVVTSSQETQYF
TRBV5-1 | CASSIGTGWTGELFF
TRBV18 | CASSQSAKTGELFF
TRBV18 | CASSPLPARQDQPQHF
TRBV11-2 | CASSAIPGAGGELFF
TRBV4-3 | CASSLGRLASYEQYF
TRBV5-1 | CASSPGTSGGFPVNEQFF
TRBV9 | CASSSQGQGETQYF
TRBV7-9 | CASSLRRGAETQYF
TRBV28 | CASSFLRQGYEQYF
TRBV11-2 | CASRQLGGTSQYF
TRBV27 | CASSSGASGIQYF
TRBV7-9 | CASSLMGGEMNTEAFF
TRBV7-3 | CASSLGLADTQYF
TRBV14 | CASSQGGLAGGQETQYF
TRBV18 | CASSSQGASNQPQHF
TRBV9 | CASSVSGSTDTQYF
TRBV2 | CASTPGTGNYEQYF
TRBV7-2 | CASSPRTSSYNEQFF